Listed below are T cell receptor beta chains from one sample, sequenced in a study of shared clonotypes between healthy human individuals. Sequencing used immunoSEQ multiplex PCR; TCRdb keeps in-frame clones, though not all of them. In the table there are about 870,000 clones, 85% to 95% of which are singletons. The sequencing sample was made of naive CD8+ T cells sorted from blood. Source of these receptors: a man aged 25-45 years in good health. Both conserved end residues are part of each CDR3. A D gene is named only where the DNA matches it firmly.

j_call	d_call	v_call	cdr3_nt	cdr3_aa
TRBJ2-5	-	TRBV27	TGTGCCAGCAGTTTATCCTGGACAGACAAAGAGACCCAGTACTTC	CASSLSWTDKETQYF
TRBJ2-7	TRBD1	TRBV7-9	TGTGCCAGCAGTTCAGACCGGGACAGACCCTACGAGCAGTACTTC	CASSSDRDRPYEQYF
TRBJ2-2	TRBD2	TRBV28	TGTGCCAGCAGTGCCCGATCAGCGGGAGTAGGGACCGGGGAGCTGTTTTTT	CASSARSAGVGTGELFF
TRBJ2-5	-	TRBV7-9	TGTGCCAGCAGTCCACTTACCGCTAGCAAAGAGACCCAGTACTTC	CASSPLTASKETQYF
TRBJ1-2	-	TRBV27	TGTGCCAGCAGCCCCGGGACGGTGTATGGCTACACCTTC	CASSPGTVYGYTF
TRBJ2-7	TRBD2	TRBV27	TGTGCCAGCAGTTTATGGACTAGCGGCGAAGGCGAGCAGTGCTTC	CASSLWTSGEGEQCF
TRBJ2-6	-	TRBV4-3	TGCGCCAGCAGCCAAGAAGATCGGGCCACTGGGGCCAACGTCCTGACTTTC	CASSQEDRATGANVLTF
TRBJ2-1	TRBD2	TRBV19	TGTGCCAGTAGTATATACCGGGACTACTTCAATGAGCAGTTCTTC	CASSIYRDYFNEQFF
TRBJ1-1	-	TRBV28	TGTGCCAGCATCTCCGGACGGGCGAACACTGAAGCTTTCTTT	CASISGRANTEAFF
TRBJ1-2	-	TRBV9	TGTGCCAGCAGCGGGGGCCCCCCAGTCTATGGCTACACCTTC	CASSGGPPVYGYTF
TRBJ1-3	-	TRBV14	TGTGCCAGCAGCCAAGTGTGGGAGGTTGGAAACACCATATATTTT	CASSQVWEVGNTIYF
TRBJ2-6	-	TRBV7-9	TGTGCCAGCAGCCCGCCTGACCGGGCCTCTGGGGCCAACGTCCTGACTTTC	CASSPPDRASGANVLTF
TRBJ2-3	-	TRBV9	TGTGCCAGCAGCGTAGTGTCCACAGATACGCAGTATTTT	CASSVVSTDTQYF
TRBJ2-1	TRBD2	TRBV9	TGTGCCAGCAGCGTAGTAGGGGGAAGACTAGCGGGAGACGGGTACAATGAGCAGTTCTTC	CASSVVGGRLAGDGYNEQFF